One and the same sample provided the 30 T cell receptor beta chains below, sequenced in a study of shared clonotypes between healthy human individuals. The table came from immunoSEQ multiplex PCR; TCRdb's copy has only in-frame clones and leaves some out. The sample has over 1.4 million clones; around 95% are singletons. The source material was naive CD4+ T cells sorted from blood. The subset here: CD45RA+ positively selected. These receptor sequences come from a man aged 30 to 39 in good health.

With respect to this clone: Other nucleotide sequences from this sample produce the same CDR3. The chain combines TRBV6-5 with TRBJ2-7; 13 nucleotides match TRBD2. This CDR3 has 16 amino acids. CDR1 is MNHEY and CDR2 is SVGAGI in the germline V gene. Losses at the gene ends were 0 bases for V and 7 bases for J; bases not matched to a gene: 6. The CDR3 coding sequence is TGTGCCAGCAGTTACTCACTAGCGGGAGGGCCGGGGGAGCAGTACTTC. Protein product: CASSYSLAGGPGEQYF.

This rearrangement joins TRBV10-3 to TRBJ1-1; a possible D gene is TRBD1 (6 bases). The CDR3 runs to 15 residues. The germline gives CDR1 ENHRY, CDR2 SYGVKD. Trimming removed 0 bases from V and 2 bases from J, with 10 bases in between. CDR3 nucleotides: TGTGCCATCAGTGAGTCGAGGACAGATAACACTGAAGCTTTCTTT. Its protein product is CAISESRTDNTEAFF.

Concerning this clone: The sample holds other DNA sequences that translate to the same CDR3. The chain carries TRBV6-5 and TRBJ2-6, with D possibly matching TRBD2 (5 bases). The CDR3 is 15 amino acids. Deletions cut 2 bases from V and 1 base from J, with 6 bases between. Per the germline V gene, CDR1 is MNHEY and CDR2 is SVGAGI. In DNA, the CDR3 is TGTGCCAGCAGTTACGGACTTTCTGGGGCCAACGTCCTGACTTTC. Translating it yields CASSYGLSGANVLTF.

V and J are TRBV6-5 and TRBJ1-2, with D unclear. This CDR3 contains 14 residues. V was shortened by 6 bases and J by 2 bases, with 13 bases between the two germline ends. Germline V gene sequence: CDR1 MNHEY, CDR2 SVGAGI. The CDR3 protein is CASSHRGANYGYTF. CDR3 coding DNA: TGTGCCAGCAGCCACCGGGGAGCCAACTATGGCTACACCTTC.

The CDR3 nucleotides are TGTGCCAGCAGCTTGGGACAGGGGCCGCATAGCAATCAGCCCCAGCATTTT. Protein: CASSLGQGPHSNQPQHF. The gene calls are TRBV5-5 and TRBJ1-5; 8 nucleotides line up with TRBD1. This CDR3 has 17 residues. Germline V gene lookup returns CDR1 SGHKS and CDR2 YYEKEE (reference sequence). J was trimmed by 0 bases and V by 0 bases; bases with no gene match: 5.

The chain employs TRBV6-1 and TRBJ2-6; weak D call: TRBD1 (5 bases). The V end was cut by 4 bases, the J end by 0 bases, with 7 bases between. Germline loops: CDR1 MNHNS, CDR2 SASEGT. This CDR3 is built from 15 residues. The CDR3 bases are TGTGCCAGCAGTGTACAGGTCTCTGGGGCCAACGTCCTGACTTTC. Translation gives CASSVQVSGANVLTF.

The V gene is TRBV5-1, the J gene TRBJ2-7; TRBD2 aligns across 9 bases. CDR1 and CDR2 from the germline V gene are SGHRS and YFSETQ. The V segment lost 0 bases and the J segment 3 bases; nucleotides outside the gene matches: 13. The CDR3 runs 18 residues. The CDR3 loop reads CASSLGGPASGRLYEQYF. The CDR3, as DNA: TGCGCCAGCAGCTTGGGCGGCCCCGCGAGCGGGAGGCTCTACGAGCAGTACTTC.

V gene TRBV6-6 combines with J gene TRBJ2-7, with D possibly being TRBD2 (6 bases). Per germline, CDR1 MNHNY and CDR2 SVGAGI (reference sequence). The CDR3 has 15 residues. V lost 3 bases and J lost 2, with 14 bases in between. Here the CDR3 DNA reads TGTGCCAGCAGTTATACGGGACTGGCAGCCTACGAGCAGTACTTC. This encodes CASSYTGLAAYEQYF.

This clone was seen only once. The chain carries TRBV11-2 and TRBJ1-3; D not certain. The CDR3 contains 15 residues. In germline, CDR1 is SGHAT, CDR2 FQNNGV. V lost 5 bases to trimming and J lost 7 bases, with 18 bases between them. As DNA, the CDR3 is TGTGCCAGCAGCCCAATCTCCGGGAGACTCAACACCATATATTTT. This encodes CASSPISGRLNTIYF.

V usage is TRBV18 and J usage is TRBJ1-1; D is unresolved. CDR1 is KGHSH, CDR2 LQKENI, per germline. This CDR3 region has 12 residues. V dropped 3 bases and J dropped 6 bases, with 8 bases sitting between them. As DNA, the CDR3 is TGTGCCAGCTCACCGCTGGTTTCTGAAGCTTTCTTT. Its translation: CASSPLVSEAFF.

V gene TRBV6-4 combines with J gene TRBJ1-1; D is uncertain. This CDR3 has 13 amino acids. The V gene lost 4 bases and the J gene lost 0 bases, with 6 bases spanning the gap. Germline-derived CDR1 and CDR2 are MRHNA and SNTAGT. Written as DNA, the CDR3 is TGTGCCAGCAGTGTTGCAGTGAACACTGAAGCTTTCTTT. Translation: CASSVAVNTEAFF.

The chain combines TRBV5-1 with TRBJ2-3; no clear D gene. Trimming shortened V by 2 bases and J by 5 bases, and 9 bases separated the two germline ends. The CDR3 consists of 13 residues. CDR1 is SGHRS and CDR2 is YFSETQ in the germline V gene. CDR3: CASSLGEGDTQYF. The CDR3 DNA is TGCGCCAGCAGCTTAGGAGAAGGAGATACGCAGTATTTT.

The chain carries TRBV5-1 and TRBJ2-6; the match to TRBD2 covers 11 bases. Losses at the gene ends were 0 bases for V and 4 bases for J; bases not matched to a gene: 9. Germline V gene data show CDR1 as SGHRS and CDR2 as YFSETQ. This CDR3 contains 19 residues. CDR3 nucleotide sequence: TGCGCCAGCAGCTTGGAGGTAGCGGGAGGGTCGCCCGGGGCCAACGTCCTGACTTTC. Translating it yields CASSLEVAGGSPGANVLTF.

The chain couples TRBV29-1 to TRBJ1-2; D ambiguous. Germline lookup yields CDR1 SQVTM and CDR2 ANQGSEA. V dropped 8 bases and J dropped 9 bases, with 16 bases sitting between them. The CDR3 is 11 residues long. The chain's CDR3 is CSIRPLSSYTF. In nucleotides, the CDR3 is TGCAGCATCCGGCCCCTCTCGAGCTACACCTTC.

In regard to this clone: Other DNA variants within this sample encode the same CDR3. CDR3 in DNA: TGTGCCAGCAGCGTAGGCAGAACTAGCGGGAGCACAGATACGCAGTATTTT. Protein product: CASSVGRTSGSTDTQYF. V usage is TRBV9 and J usage is TRBJ2-3; 9 positions agree with TRBD2. CDR1 SGDLS and CDR2 YYNGEE come from the germline V gene. This CDR3 has 17 amino acids. V gave up 0 bases and J gave up 0 bases; unmatched junction bases: 5.

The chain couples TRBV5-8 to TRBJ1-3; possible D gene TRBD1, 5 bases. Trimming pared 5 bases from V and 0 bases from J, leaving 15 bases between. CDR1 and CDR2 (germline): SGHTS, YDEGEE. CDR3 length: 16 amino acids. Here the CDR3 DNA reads TGTGCCAGCAGTTATTGGGGCAGTCCCTCTGGAAACACCATATATTTT. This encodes CASSYWGSPSGNTIYF. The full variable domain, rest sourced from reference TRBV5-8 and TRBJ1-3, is EAGVTQSPTHLIKTRGQQATLRCSPISGHTSVYWYQQALGLGLQFLLWYDEGEERNRGNFPPRFSGRQFPNYSSELNVNALELEDSALYLCASSYWGSPSGNTIYFGEGSWLTVV.

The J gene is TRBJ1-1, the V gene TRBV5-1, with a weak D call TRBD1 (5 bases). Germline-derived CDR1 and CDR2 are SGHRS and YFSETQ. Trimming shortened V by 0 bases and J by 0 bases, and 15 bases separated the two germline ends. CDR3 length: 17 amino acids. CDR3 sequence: CASSLGSYRRLNTEAFF. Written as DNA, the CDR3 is TGCGCCAGCAGCTTGGGAAGCTACAGGAGACTGAACACTGAAGCTTTCTTT.

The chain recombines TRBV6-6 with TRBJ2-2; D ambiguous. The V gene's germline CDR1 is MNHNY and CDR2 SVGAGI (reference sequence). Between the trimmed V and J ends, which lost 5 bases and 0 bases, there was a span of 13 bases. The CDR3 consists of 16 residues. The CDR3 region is CASSRRSDPNTGELFF. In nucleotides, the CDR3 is TGTGCCAGCAGTAGAAGGTCAGATCCGAACACCGGGGAGCTGTTTTTT.

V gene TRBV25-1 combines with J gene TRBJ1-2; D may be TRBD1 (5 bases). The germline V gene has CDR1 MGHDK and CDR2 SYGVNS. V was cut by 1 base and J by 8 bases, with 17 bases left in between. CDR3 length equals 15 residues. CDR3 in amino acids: CASSEFGSLRGGYTF. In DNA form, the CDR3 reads TGTGCCAGCAGTGAATTCGGTAGTCTCCGGGGCGGCTACACCTTC.

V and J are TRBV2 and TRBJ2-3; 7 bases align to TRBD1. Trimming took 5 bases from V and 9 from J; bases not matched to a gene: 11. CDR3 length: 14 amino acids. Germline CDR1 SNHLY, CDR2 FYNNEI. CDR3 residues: CASSNNVGGQTQYF. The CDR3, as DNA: TGTGCCAGCAGTAACAATGTAGGGGGCCAAACGCAGTATTTT.

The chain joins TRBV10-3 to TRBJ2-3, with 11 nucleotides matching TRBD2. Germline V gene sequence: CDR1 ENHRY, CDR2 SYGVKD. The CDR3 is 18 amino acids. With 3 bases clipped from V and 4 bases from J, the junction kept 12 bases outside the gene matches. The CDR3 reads CAISETSGSLSIPDTQYF. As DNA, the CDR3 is TGTGCCATCAGTGAAACTAGCGGGAGCCTCTCCATCCCAGATACGCAGTATTTT.

CDR3 sequence reads: CSVRGHTKGTGELFF. CDR3 nucleotides: TGCAGCGTCCGGGGACATACCAAGGGAACCGGGGAGCTGTTTTTT. The V gene is TRBV29-1, the J gene TRBJ2-2; D is possibly TRBD1 (6 bases). Germline loops: CDR1 SQVTM, CDR2 ANQGSEA. V was cut by 6 bases and J by 5 bases, with 19 bases left in between. This CDR3 contains 15 residues.

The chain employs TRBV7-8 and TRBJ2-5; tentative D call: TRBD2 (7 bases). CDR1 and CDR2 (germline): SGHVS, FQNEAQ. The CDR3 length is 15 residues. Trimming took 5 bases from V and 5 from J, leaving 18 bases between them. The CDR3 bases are TGTGCCAGCAGCCGAGTGGGGGGGCGAGGGGAGACCCAGTACTTC. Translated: CASSRVGGRGETQYF.

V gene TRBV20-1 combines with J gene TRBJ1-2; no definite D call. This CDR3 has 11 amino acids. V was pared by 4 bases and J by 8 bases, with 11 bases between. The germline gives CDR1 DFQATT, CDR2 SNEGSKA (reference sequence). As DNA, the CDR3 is TGCAGTGCTAAAAGGGATGACGGCTACACCTTC. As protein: CSAKRDDGYTF.

The CDR3: CATSRVDRAREQYF. In nucleotides, the CDR3 is TGTGCCACCAGCAGAGTGGACAGGGCCCGCGAGCAGTACTTC. The chain carries TRBV15 and TRBJ2-7, with TRBD1 matching 8 bases. Trimming took 1 base from V and 6 from J; bases not matched to a gene: 5. Germline loops: CDR1 LNHNV, CDR2 YYDKDF (reference sequence). This CDR3 has 14 residues.

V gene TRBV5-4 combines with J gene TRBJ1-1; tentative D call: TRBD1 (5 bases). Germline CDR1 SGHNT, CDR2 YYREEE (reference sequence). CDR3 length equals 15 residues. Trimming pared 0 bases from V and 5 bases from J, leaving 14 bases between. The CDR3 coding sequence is TGTGCCAGCAGCTTGGGGGCCGGGGGAAAGACTGAAGCTTTCTTT. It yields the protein CASSLGAGGKTEAFF. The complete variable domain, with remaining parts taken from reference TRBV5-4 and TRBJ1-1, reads ETGVTQSPTHLIKTRGQQVTLRCSSQSGHNTVSWYQQALGQGPQFIFQYYREEENGRGNFPPRFSGLQFPNYSSELNVNALELDDSALYLCASSLGAGGKTEAFFGQGTRLTVV.

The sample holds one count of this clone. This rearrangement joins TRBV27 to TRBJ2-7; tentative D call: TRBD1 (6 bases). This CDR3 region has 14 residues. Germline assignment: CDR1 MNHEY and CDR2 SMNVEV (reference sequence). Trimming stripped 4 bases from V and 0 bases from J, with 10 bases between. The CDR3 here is CASSYRADSYEQYF. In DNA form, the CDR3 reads TGTGCCAGCAGTTACAGGGCCGACTCCTACGAGCAGTACTTC.

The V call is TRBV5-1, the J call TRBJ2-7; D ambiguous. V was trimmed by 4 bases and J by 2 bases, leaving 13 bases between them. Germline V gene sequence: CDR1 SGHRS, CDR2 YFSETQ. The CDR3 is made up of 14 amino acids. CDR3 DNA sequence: TGCGCCAGCAGCGTAGGGATAAGCACCTACGAGCAGTACTTC. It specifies CASSVGISTYEQYF.

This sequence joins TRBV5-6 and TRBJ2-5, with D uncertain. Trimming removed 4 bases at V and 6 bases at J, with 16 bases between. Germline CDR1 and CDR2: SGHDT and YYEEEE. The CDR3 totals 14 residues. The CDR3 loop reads CASSPVGGKKTQYF. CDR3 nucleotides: TGTGCCAGCAGCCCGGTAGGCGGAAAAAAGACCCAGTACTTC.

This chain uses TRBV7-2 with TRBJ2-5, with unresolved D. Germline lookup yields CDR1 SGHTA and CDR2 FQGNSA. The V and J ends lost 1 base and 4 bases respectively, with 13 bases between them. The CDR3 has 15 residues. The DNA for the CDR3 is TGTGCCAGCAGCTTAGACAGACGATCGGTAGAGACCCAGTACTTC. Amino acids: CASSLDRRSVETQYF.